These 2 T cell receptor beta chains originate from one sample sequenced in a study of cytomegalovirus exposure and HLA in healthy donors. The primer mix had 60 Vbeta and 13 Jbeta primers. Method: immunoSEQ multiplex PCR; TCRdb's copy keeps in-frame clones and lacks some. The sample yields 150,000 to 200,000 clones, 75% seen once. The sample comprised PBMCs. The receptors shown here come from a woman in her forties or fifties in good health and CMV-seropositive.

In DNA form, the CDR3 reads TGTGCCAGCAGCCAAGTCGCGGGTAGCGGGGGGCCCCACTCCTACGAGCAGTACTTC. It yields the protein CASSQVAGSGGPHSYEQYF. This sequence joins TRBV4-2 and TRBJ2-7; 10 positions match TRBD2. After removal of 1 base from V and 0 bases from J, the junction contained 12 bases not matched to a gene. The length of the CDR3 is 19 residues. In germline, CDR1 is LGHNA, CDR2 YNFKEQ.

The gene calls are TRBV18 and TRBJ2-6, with D uncertain. The CDR3 contains 15 residues. Germline CDR1 is KGHSH and CDR2 is LQKENI. V lost 3 bases to trimming and J lost 0 bases, with 6 bases between them. CDR3 coding DNA: TGTGCCAGCTCACCGAGCTACTCTGGGGCCAACGTCCTGACTTTC. It yields the protein CASSPSYSGANVLTF.